This TCR beta chain was retrieved from a study of monozygotic twins with cystic fibrosis. Study outcomes and limitations: Median Simpson clonality of 0.0095 suggested naive T cells predominated. Age, concordance and disease severity did not associate with shared CDR3 numbers.

Profiling relied on immunoSEQ multiplex PCR, and the TCRdb table lists in-frame clones only, not all of them. The repertoire holds around 34,000 clones, approximately 67% seen once, with 0.75% to 0.85% in the top ten. V lost 5 bases to trimming and J lost 4 bases, with 11 bases between them. CDR3 length equals 13 residues. Germline V gene sequence: CDR1 MDHEN, CDR2 SYDVKM. Only a few counts were recorded for this clone. Its antigen is undetermined. The clonotype originates from a girl between 10 and 17 years old with cystic fibrosis. Material: blood. The chain has TRBV28 and TRBJ1-2; D is possibly TRBD1 (5 bases). DNA for the CDR3: TGTGCCAGCAGTCGGGACTCCTTCTATGGCTACACCTTC. Amino acids: CASSRDSFYGYTF.